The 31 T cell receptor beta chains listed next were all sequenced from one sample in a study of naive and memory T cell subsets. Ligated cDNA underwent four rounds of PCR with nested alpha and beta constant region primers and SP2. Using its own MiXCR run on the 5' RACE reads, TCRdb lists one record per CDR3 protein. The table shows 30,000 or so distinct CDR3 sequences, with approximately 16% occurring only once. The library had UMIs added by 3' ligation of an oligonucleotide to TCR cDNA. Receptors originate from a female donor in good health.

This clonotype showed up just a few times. The CDR3 DNA reads as TGCAGTGCTATCGGGACATCCGGGGAGCTGTTTTTT. This encodes CSAIGTSGELFF. V and J are TRBV20-1 and TRBJ2-2; D possibly corresponds to TRBD1 (6 bases). Germline V gene data show CDR1 as DFQATT and CDR2 as SNEGSKA (reference sequence). V lost 4 bases and J lost 6, with 9 bases in between. The CDR3 is 12 residues long.

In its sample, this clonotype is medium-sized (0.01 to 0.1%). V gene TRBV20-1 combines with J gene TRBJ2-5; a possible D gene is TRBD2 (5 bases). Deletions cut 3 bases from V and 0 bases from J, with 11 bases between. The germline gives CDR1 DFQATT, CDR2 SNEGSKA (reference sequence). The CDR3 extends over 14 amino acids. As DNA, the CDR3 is TGCAGTGCTAGGGAGAAGACTAACCAAGAGACCCAGTACTTC. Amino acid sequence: CSAREKTNQETQYF.

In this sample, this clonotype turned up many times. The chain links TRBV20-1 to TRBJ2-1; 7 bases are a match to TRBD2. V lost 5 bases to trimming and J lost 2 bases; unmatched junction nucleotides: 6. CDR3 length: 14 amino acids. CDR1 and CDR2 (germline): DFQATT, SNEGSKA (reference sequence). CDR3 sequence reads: CSAYLAEAYNEQFF. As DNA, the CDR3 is TGCAGTGCTTATCTAGCGGAGGCCTACAATGAGCAGTTCTTC.

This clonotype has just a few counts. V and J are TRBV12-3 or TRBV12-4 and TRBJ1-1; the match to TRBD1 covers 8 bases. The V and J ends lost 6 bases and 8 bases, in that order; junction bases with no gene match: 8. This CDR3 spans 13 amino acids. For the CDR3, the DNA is TGTGCCAGCAGCCGGGGACAGGCCAAAGAAGCTTTCTTT. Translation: CASSRGQAKEAFF.

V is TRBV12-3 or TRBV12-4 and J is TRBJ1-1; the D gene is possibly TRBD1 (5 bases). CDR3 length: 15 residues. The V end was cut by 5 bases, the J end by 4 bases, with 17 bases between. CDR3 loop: CASSRQSGGVTEAFF. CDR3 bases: TGTGCCAGCAGTCGCCAGAGTGGGGGAGTCACTGAAGCTTTCTTT.

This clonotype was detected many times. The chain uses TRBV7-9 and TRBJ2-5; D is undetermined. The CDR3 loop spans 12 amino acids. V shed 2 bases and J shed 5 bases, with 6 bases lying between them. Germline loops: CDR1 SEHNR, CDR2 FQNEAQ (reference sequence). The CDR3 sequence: CASSLLVETQYF. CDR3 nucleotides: TGTGCCAGCAGCTTACTGGTCGAGACCCAGTACTTC.

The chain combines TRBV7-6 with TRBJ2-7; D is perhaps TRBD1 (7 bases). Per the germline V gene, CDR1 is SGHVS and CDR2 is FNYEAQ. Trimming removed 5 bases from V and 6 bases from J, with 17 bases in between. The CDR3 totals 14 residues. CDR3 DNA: TGTGCCAGCAGCCCCCAAATCCAGGGGGGCGAGCAGTACTTC. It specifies CASSPQIQGGEQYF.

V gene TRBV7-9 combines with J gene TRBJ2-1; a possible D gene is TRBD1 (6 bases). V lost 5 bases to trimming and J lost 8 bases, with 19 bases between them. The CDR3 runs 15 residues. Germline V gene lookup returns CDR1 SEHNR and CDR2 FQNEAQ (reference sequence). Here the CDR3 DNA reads TGTGCCAGCAGCCCGCCTCCAGGGGTGACCGATGAGCAGTTCTTC. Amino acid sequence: CASSPPPGVTDEQFF.

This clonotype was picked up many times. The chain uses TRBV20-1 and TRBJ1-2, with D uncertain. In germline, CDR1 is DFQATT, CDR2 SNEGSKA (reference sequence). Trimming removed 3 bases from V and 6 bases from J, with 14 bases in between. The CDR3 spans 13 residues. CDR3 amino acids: CSASVQGSDGYTF. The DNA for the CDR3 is TGCAGTGCTAGTGTTCAAGGGTCCGATGGCTACACCTTC.

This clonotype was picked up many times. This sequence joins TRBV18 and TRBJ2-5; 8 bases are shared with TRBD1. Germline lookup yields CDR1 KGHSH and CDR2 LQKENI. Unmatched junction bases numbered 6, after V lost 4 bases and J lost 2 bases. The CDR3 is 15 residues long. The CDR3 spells CASSQGQGQQETQYF. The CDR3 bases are TGTGCCAGCTCACAAGGACAGGGCCAACAAGAGACCCAGTACTTC.

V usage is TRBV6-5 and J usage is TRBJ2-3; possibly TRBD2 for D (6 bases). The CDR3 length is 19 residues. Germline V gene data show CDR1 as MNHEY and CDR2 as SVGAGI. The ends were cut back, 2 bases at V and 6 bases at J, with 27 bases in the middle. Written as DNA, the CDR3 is TGTGCCAGCAGTTACGGAGGGGATGGGAGCTACTTATTATCGGATACGCAGTATTTT. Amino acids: CASSYGGDGSYLLSDTQYF.

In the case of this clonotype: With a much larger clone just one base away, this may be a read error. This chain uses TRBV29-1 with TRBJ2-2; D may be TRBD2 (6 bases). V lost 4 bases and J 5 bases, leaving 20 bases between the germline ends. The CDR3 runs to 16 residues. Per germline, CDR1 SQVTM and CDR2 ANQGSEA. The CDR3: CSVVVGAGLGTGELFF. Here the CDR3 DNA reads TGCAGCGTTGTCGTAGGAGCGGGTCTGGGGACCGGGGAGCTGTTTTTT.

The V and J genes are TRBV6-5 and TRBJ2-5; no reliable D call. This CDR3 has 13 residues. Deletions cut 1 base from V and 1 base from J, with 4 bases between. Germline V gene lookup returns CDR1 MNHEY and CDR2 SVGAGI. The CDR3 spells CASSYYSQETQYF. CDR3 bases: TGTGCCAGCAGTTACTACAGCCAAGAGACCCAGTACTTC.

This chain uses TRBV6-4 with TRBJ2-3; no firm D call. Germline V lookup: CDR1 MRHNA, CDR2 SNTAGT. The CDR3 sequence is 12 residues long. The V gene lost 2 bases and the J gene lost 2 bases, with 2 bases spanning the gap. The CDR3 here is CASSDLTDTQYF. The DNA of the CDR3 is TGTGCCAGCAGTGACCTCACAGATACGCAGTATTTT.

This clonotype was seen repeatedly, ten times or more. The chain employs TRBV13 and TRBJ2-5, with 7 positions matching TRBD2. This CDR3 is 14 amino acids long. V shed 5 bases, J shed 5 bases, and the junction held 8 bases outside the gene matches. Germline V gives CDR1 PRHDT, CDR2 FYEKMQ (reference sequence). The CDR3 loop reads CASSQPSGGETQYF. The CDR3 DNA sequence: TGTGCCAGCAGCCAACCTAGCGGAGGGGAGACCCAGTACTTC.

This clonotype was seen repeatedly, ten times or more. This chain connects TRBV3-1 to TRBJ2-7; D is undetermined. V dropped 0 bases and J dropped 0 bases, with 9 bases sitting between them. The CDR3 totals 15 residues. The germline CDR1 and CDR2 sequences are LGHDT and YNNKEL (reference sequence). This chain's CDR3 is CASSQDGSTSYEQYF. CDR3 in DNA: TGTGCCAGCAGCCAAGATGGCAGCACCTCCTACGAGCAGTACTTC.

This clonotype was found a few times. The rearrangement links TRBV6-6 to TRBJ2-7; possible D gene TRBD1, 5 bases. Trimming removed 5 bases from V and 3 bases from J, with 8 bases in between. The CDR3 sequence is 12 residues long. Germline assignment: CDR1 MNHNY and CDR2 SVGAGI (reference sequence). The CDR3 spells CASSPRVYEQYF. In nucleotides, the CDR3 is TGTGCCAGCAGTCCCAGGGTCTACGAGCAGTACTTC.

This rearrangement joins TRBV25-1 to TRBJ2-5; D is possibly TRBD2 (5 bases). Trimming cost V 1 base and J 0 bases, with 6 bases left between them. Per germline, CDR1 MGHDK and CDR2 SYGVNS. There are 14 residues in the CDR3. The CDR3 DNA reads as TGTGCCAGCAGTGAATTCGGGGACCAAGAGACCCAGTACTTC. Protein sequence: CASSEFGDQETQYF.

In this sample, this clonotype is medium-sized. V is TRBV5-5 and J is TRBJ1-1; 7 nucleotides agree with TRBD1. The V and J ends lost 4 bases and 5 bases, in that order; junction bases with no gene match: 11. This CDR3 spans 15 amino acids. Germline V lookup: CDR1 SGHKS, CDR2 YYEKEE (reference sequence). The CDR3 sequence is CASSRVDRVGTEAFF. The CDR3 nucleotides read TGTGCCAGCAGCCGTGTAGACAGGGTGGGGACTGAAGCTTTCTTT.

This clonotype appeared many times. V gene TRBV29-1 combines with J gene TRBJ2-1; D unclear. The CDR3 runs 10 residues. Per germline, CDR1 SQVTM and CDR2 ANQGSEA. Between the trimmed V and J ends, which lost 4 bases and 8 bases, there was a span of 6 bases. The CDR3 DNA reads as TGCAGCGTTGTCTCGGATGAGCAGTTCTTC. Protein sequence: CSVVSDEQFF.

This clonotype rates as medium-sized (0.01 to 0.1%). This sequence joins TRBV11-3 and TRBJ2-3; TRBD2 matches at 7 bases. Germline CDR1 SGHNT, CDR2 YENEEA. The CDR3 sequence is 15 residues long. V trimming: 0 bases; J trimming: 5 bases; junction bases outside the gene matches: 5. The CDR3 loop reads CASSLDPAGLDTQYF. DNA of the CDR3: TGTGCCAGCAGCTTAGACCCAGCGGGATTAGATACGCAGTATTTT.

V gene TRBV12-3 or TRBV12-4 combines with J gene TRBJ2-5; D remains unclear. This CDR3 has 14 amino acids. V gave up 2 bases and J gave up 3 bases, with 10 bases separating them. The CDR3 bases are TGTGCCAGCAGTTTATTGGCAGCGAAAGAGACCCAGTACTTC. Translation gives CASSLLAAKETQYF.

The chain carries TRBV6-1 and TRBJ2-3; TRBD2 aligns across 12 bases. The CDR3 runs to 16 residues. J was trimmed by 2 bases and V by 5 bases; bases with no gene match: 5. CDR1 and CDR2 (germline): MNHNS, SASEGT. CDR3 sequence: CASSQLAGGLTDTQYF. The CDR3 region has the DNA TGTGCCAGCAGTCAACTAGCGGGGGGTCTCACAGATACGCAGTATTTT.

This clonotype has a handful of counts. This chain's CDR3 is CASRRDGAGEQYF. CDR3 DNA sequence: TGTGCCAGCAGACGGGACGGGGCTGGCGAGCAGTACTTC. V usage is TRBV6-5 and J usage is TRBJ2-7; TRBD1 or TRBD2 may be the D gene (5 bases each). Germline V gene sequence: CDR1 MNHEY, CDR2 SVGAGI. Trimming removed 6 bases at V and 6 bases at J, with 15 bases between. CDR3 length equals 13 residues.

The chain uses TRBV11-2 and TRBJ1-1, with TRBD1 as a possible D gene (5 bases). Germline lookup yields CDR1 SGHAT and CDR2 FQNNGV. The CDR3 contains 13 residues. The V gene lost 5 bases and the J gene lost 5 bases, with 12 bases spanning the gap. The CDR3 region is CASSHPRETEAFF. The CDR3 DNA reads TGTGCCAGCAGCCACCCCAGGGAAACTGAAGCTTTCTTT.

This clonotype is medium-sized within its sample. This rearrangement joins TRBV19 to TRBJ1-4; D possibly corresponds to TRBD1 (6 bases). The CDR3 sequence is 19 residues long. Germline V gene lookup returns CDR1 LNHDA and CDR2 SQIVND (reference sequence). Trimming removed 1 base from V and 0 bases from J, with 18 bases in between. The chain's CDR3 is CASSIGRARNRATNEKLFF. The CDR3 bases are TGTGCCAGTAGTATAGGCCGAGCTCGAAACAGGGCAACTAATGAAAAACTGTTTTTT.

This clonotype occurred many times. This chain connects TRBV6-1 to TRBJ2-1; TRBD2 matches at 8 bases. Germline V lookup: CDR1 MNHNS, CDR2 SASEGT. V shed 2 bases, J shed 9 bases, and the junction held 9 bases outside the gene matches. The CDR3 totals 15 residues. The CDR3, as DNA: TGTGCCAGCAGTGAAAGTTCAGCGGGGGTCTCTGAGCAGTTCTTC. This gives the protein CASSESSAGVSEQFF.

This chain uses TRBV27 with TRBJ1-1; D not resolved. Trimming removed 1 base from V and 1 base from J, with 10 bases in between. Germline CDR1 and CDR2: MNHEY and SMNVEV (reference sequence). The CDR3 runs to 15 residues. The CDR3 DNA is TGTGCCAGCAGTTTATACCCAAGAGGGAACACTGAAGCTTTCTTT. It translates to CASSLYPRGNTEAFF.

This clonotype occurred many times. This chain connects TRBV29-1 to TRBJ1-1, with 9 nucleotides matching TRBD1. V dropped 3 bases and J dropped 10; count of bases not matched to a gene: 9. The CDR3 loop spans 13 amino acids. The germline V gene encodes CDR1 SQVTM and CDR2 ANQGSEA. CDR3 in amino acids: CSVESRDRVRAFF. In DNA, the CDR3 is TGCAGCGTTGAGTCCCGGGACAGGGTTCGAGCTTTCTTT.

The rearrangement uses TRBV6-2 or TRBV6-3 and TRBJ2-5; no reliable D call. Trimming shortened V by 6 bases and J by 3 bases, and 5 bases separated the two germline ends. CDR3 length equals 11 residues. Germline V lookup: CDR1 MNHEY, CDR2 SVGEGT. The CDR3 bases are TGTGCCAGCAGAGCTGAAGAGACCCAGTACTTC. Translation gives CASRAEETQYF.

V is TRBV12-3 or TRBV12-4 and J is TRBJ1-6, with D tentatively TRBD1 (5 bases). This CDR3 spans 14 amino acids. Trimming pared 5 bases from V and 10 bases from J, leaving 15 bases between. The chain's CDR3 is CASSLRVVYSPLHF. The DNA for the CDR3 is TGTGCCAGCAGTCTCAGGGTTGTCTACTCACCCCTCCACTTT.